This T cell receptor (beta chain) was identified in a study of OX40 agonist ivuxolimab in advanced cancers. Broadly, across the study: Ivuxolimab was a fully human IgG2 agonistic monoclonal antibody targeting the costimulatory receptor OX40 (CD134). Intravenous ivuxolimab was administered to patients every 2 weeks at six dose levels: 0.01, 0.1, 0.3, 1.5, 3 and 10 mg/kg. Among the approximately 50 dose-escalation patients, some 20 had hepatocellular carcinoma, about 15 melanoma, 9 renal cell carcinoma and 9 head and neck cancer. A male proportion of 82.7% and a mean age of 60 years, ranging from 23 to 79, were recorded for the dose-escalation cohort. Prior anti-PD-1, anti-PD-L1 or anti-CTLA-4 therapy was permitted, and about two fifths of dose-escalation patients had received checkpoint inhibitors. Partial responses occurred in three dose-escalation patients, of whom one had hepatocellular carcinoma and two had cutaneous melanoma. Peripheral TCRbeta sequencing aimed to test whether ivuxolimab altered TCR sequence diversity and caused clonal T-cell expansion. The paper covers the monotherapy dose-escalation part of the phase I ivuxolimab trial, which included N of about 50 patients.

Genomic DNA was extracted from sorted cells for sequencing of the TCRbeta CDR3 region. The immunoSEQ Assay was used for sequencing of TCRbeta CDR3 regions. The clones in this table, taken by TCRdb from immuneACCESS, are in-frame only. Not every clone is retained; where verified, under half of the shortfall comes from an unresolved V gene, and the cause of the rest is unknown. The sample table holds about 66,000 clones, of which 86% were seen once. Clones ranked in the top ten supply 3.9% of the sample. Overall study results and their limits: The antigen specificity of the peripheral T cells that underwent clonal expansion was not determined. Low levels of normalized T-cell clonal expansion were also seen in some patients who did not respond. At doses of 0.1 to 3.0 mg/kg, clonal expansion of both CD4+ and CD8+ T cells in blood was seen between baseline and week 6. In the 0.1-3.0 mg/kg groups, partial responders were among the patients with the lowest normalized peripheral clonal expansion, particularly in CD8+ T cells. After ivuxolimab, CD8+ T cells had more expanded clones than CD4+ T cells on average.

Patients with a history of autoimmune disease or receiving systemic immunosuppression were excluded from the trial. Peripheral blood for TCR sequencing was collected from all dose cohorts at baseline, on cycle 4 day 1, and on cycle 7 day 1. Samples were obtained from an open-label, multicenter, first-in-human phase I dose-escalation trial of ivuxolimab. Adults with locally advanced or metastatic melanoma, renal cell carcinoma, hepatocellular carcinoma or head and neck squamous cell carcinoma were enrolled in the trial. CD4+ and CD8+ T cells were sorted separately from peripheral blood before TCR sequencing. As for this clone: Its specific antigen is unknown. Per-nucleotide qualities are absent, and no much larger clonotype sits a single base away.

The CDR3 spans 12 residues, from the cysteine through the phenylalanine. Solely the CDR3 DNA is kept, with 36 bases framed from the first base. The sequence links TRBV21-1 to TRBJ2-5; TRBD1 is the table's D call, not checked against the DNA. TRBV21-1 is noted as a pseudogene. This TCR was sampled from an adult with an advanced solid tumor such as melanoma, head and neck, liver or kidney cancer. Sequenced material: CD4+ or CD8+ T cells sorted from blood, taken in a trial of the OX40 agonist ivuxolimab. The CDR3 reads CASSKAGQVEYF. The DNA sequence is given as TGTGCCAGCAGCAAAGCGGGACAGGTCGAGTACTTC.